This section outlines one T cell receptor (beta chain) sequence together with its context. The antigen is undetermined. Produced via immunoSEQ multiplex PCR; TCRdb's table is partial and in-frame only. The sample yields 25,000 to 30,000 clones, just under 85% seen once. The data are from a study of monozygotic twins with cystic fibrosis. Overall study results and limits: In 13 of 16 pairs, V gene usage was closest to the co-twin's. Nucleotide-identical clonotype sharing was significantly higher within monozygotic CF twin pairs than between unrelated CF individuals.

Germline V gene sequence: CDR1 GTSNPN, CDR2 SVGIG (reference sequence). The CDR3 has 13 residues. Trimming took 1 base from V and 4 from J; bases not matched to a gene: 2. This receptor was identified in a girl aged 2-15 years with cystic fibrosis. The V and J genes are TRBV30 and TRBJ2-5; 8 bases are a match to TRBD2. The specimen was blood. The CDR3 nucleotides read TGTGCCTGGAGTGCCGGGGGGGGAGAGACCCAGTACTTC. It yields the protein CAWSAGGGETQYF.